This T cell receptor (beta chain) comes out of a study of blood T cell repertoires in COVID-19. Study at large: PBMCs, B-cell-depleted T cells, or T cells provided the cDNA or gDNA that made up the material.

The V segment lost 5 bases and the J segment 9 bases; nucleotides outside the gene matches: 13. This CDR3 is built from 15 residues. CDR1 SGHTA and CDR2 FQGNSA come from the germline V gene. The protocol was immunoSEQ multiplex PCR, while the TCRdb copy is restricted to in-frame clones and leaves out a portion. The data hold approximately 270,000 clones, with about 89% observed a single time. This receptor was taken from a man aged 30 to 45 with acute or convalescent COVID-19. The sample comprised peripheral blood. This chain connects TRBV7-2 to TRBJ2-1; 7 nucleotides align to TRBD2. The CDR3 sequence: CASSPSIRGEAEQFF. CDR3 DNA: TGTGCCAGCAGCCCATCTATCCGGGGGGAAGCTGAGCAGTTCTTC.